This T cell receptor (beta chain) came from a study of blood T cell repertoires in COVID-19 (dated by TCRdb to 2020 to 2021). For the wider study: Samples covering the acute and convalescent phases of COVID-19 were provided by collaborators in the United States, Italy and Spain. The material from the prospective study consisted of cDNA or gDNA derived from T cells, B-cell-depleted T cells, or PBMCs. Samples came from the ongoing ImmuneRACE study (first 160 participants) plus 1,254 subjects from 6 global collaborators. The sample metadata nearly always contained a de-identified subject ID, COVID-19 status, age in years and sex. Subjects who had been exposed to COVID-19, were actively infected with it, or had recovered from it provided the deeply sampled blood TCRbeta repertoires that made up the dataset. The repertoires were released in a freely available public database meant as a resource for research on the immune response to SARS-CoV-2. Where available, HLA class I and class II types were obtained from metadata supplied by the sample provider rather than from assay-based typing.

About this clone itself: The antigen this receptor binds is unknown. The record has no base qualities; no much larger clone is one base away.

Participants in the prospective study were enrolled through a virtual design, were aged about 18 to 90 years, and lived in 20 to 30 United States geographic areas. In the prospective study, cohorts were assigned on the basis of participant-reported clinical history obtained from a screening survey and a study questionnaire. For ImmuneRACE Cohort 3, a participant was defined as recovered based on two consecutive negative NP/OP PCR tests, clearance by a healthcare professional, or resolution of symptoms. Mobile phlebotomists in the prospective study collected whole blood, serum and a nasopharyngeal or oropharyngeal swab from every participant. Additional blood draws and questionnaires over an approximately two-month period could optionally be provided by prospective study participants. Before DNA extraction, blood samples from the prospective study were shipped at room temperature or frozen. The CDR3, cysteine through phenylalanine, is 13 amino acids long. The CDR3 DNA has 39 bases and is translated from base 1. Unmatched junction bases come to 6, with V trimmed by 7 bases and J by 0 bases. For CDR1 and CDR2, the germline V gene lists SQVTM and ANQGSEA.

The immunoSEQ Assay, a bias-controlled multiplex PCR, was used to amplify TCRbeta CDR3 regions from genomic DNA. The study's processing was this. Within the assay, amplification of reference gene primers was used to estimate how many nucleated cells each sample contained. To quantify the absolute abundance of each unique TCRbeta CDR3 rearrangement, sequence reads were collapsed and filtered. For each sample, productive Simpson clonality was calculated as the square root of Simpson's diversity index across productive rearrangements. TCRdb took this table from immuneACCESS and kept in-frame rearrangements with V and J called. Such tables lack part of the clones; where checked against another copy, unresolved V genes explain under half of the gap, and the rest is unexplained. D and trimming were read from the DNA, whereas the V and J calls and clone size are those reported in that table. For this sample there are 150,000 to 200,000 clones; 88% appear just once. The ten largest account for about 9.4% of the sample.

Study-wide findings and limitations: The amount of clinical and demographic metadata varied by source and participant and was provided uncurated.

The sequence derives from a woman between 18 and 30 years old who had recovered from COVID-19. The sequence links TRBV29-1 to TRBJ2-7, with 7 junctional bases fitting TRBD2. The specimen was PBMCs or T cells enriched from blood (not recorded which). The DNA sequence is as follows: TGCAGCGCTTGGGGGGGGACCTCCTACGAGCAGTACTTC. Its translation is CSAWGGTSYEQYF.